This note documents a single T cell receptor beta chain sequence. Its matching antigen is unknown. These data originate in a study of vaccination effects on CD4 cells after COVID-19. This CDR3 contains 14 residues. V lost 1 base and J lost 0, with 9 bases in between. Germline V CDR1 and CDR2: GTSNPN, SVGIG (reference sequence). Before any sequencing was done, the ViraFEST assay used viral peptide pools to expand antigen-specific CD4+ T cells. After more than 9 days in culture, the CD4+ T cells were isolated. Participants got two doses of BNT162b2 or mRNA-1273 vaccine. Wells of a few million PBMC each were grown with roughly 10 IU/ml IL-2 and about 9.6 ug/ml peptides. The table came from immunoSEQ multiplex PCR; TCRdb's copy has only in-frame clones and leaves some out. The top ten clones hold 2% of a sample with about 64,000 clones, about 73% of them seen once.

The sequence was obtained from a human donor who received a COVID-19 vaccine. This sample comprised CD4+ T cells from PBMCs cultured with HCoV-OC43 spike peptides, obtained after COVID-19 vaccination. Described subset: HCoV-OC43 spike overlapping peptide pool stimulation. The rearrangement links TRBV30 to TRBJ2-5; D not certain. For the CDR3, the DNA is TGTGCCTGGAGTGAGAACTGGAACCAAGAGACCCAGTACTTC. This codes for CAWSENWNQETQYF. Filled out from reference TRBV30 and TRBJ2-5, the complete variable domain reads SQTIHQWPATLVQPVGSPLSLECTVEGTSNPNLYWYRQAAGRGLQLLFYSVGIGQISSEVPQNLSASRPQDRQFILSSKKLLLSDSGFYLCAWSENWNQETQYFGPGTRLLVL.